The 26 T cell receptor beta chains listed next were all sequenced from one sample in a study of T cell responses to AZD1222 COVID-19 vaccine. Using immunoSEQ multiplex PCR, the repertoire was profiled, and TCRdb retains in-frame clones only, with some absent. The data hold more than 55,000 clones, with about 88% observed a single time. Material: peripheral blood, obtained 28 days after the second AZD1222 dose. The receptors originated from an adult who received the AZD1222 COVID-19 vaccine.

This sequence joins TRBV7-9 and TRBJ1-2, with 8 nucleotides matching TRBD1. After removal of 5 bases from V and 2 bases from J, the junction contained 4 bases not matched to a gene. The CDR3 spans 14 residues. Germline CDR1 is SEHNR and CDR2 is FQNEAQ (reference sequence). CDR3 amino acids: CASSARQGNYGYTF. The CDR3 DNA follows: TGTGCCAGCAGCGCCAGACAGGGGAACTATGGCTACACCTTC.

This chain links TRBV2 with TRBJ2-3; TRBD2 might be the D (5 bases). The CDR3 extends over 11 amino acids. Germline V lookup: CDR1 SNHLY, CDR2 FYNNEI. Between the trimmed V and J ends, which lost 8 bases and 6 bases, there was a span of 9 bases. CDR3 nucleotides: TGTGCCAGCGGGGAGTGGGATACGCAGTATTTT. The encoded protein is CASGEWDTQYF.

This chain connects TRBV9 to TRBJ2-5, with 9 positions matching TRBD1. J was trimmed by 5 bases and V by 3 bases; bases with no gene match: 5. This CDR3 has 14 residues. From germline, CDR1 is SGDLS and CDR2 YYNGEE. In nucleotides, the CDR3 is TGTGCCAGCAGCGCCCGGACAGGGGAGGAGACCCAGTACTTC. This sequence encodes CASSARTGEETQYF. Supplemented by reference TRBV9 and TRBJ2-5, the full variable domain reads DSGVTQTPKHLITATGQRVTLRCSPRSGDLSVYWYQQSLDQGLQFLIQYYNGEERAKGNILERFSAQQFPDLHSELNLSSLELGDSALYFCASSARTGEETQYFGPGTRLLVL.

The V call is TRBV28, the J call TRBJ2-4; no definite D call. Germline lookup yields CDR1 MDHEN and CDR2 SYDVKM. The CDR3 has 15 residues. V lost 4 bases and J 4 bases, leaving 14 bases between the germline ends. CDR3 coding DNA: TGTGCCAGCAGTTCGCTCGGACGGAATAAAAACATTCAGTACTTC. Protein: CASSSLGRNKNIQYF. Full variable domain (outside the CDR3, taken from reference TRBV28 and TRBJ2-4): DVKVTQSSRYLVKRTGEKVFLECVQDMDHENMFWYRQDPGLGLRLIYFSYDVKMKEKGDIPEGYSVSREKKERFSLILESASTNQTSMYLCASSSLGRNKNIQYFGAGTRLSVL.

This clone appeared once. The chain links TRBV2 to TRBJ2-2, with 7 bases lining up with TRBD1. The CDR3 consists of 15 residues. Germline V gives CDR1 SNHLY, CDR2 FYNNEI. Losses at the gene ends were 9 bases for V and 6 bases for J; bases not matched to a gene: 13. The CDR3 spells CASESQGVSSGELFF. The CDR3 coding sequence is TGTGCCAGTGAGTCTCAGGGGGTTTCGTCCGGGGAGCTGTTTTTT.

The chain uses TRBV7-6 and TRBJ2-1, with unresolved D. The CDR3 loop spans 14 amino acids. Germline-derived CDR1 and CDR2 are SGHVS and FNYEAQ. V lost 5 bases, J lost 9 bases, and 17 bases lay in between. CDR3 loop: CASSPREGSTEQFF. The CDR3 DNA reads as TGTGCCAGCAGCCCCCGTGAAGGGTCTACTGAGCAGTTCTTC.

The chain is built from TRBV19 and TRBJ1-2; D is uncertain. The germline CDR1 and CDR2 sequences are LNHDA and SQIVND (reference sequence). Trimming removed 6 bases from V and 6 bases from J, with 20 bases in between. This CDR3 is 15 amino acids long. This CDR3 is CASREVHVGVHGYTF. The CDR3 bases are TGTGCCAGTAGGGAGGTCCACGTCGGGGTACATGGCTACACCTTC.

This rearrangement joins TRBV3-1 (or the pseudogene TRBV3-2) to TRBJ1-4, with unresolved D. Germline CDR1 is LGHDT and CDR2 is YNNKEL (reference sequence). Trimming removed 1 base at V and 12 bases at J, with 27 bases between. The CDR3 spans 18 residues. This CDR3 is CASSQVRGPGRMNTELFF. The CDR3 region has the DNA TGTGCCAGCAGCCAAGTTCGCGGTCCCGGTCGAATGAATACGGAACTGTTTTTT.

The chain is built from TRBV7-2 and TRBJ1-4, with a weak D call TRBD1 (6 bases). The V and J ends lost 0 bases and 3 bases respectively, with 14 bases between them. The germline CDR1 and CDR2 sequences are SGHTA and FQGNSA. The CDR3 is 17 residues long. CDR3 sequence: CASSLAGTQGPNEKLFF. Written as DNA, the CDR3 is TGTGCCAGCAGCTTAGCGGGGACACAAGGACCTAATGAAAAACTGTTTTTT.

The CDR3 DNA sequence: TGTGCCAGCAGTTCAGACGCCTATTCACCCCTCCACTTT. Translation: CASSSDAYSPLHF. This chain joins TRBV6-2 or TRBV6-3 and TRBJ1-6; D gene uncertain. The CDR3 covers 13 residues. V was pared by 4 bases and J by 8 bases, with 9 bases between. Per the germline V gene, CDR1 is MNHEY and CDR2 is SVGEGT.

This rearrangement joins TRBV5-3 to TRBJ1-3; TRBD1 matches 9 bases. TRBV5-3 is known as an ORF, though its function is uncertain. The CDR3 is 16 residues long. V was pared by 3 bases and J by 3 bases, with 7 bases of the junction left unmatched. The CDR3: CARSSPDRGVGNTIYF. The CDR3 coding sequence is TGTGCCAGAAGCTCGCCAGACAGGGGGGTTGGAAACACCATATATTTT.

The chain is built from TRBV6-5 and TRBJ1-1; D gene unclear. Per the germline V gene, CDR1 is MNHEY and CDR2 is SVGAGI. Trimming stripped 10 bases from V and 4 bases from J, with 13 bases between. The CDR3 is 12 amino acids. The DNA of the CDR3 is TGTGCCACCCGTTTGGTTGTCACTGAAGCTTTCTTT. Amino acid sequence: CATRLVVTEAFF.

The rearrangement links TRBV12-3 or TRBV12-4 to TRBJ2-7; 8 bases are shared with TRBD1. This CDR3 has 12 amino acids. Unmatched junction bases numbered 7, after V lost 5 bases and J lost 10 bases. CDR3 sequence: CASSPQTGGQYF. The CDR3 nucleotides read TGTGCCAGCAGTCCACAAACAGGGGGACAGTACTTC.

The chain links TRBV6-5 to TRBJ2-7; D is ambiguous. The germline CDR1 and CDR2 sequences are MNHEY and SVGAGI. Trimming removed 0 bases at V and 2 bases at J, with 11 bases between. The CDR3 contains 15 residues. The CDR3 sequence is CASSYSTTSTYEQYF. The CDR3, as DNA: TGTGCCAGCAGTTACTCGACGACATCTACCTACGAGCAGTACTTC.

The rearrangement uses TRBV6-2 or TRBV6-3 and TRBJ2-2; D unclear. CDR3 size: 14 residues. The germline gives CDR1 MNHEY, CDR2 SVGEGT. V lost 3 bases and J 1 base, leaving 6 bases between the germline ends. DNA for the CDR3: TGTGCCAGCAGTTATTTCGGGAACACCGGGGAGCTGTTTTTT. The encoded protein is CASSYFGNTGELFF.

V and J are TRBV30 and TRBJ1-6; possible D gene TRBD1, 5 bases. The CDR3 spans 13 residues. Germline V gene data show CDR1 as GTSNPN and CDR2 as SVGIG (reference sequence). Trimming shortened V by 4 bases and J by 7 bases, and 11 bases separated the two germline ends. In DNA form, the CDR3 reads TGTGCCTGGAAGCAGGGAGAAAATTCACCCCTCCACTTT. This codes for CAWKQGENSPLHF.

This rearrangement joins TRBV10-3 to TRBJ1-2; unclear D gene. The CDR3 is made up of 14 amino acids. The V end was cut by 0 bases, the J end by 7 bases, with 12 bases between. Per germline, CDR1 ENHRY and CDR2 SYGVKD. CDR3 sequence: CAISESGPRGGYTF. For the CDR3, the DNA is TGTGCCATCAGTGAGTCAGGTCCGCGCGGTGGCTACACCTTC.

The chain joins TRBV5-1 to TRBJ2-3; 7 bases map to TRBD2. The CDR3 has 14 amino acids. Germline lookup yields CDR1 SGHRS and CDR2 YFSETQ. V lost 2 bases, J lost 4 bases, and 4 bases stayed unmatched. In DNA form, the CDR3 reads TGCGCCAGCAGCTTCGGGACTACCTCAGATACGCAGTATTTT. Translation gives CASSFGTTSDTQYF. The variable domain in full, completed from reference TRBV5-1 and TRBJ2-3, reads KAGVTQTPRYLIKTRGQQVTLSCSPISGHRSVSWYQQTPGQGLQFLFEYFSETQRNKGNFPGRFSGRQFSNSRSEMNVSTLELGDSALYLCASSFGTTSDTQYFGPGTRLTVL.

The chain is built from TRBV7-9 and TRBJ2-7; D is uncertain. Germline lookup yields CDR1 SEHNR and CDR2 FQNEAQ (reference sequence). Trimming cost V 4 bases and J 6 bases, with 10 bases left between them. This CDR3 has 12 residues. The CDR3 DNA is TGTGCCAGCAGCTCTCGGGCTTTCGAGCAGTACTTC. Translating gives CASSSRAFEQYF.

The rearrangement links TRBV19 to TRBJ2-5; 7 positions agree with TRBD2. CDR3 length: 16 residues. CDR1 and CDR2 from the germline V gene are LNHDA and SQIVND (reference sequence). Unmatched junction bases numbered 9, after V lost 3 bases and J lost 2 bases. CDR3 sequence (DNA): TGTGCCAGTAGTATCGATTCCGGGGGGACGCAAGAGACCCAGTACTTC. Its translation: CASSIDSGGTQETQYF.

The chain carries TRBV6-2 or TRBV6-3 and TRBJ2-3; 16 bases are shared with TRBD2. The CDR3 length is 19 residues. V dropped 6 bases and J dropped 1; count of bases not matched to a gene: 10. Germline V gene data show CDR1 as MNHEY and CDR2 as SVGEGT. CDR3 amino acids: CASSGTSGGGIGGTDTQYF. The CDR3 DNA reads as TGTGCCAGCAGCGGGACTAGCGGGGGGGGAATAGGTGGCACAGATACGCAGTATTTT.

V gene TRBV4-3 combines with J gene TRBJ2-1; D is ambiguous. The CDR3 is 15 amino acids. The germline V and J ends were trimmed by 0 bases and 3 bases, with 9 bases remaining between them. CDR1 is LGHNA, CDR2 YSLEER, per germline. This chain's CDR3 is CASSQEDGYYNEQFF. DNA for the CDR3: TGCGCCAGCAGCCAAGAGGACGGGTACTACAATGAGCAGTTCTTC.

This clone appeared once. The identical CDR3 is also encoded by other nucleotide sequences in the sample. The DNA for the CDR3 is TGCAGCGTTGCTGGGGGCACTAGCAATCAGCCCCAGCATTTT. It specifies CSVAGGTSNQPQHF. This chain uses TRBV29-1 with TRBJ1-5; weak D call: TRBD1 (6 bases). Trimming took off 4 bases at V and 0 bases at J, with 10 bases between the two ends. Germline values: CDR1 SQVTM, CDR2 ANQGSEA. The CDR3 runs to 14 residues.

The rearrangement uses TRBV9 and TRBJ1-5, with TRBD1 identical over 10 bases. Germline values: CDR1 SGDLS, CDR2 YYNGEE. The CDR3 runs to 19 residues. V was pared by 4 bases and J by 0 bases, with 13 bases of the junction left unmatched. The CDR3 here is CASSQTTGGEVNSNQPQHF. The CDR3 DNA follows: TGTGCCAGCAGCCAAACGACAGGGGGCGAAGTAAATAGCAATCAGCCCCAGCATTTT.

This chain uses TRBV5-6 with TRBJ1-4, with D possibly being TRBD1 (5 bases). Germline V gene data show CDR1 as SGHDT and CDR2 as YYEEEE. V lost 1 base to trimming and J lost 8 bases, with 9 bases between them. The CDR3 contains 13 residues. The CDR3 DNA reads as TGTGCCAGCAGCTTGTGGGGGTTCGAAAAACTGTTTTTT. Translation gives CASSLWGFEKLFF. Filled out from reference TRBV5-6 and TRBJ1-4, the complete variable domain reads DAGVTQSPTHLIKTRGQQVTLRCSPKSGHDTVSWYQQALGQGPQFIFQYYEEEERQRGNFPDRFSGHQFPNYSSELNVNALLLGDSALYLCASSLWGFEKLFFGSGTQLSVL.

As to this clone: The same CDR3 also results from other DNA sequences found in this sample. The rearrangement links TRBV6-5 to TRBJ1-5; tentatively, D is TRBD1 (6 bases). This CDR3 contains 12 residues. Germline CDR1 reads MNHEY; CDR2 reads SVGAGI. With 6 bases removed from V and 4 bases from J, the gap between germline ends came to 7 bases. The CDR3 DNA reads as TGTGCCAGCAGACAGGGTAATCAGCCCCAGCATTTT. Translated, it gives CASRQGNQPQHF.